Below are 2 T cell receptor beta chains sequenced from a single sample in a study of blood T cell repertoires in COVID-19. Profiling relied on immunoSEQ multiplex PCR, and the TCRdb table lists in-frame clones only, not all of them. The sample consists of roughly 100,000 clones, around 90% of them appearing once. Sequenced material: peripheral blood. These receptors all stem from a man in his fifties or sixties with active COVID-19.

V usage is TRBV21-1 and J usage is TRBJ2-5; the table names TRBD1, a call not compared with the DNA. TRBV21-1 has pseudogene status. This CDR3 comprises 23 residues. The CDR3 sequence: CASSKESRQGFGVVRPKRETQYF. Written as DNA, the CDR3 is TGTGCCAGCAGCAAAGAGTCGCGACAGGGGTTCGGGGTTGTCAGGCCGAAGCGAGAGACCCAGTACTTC.

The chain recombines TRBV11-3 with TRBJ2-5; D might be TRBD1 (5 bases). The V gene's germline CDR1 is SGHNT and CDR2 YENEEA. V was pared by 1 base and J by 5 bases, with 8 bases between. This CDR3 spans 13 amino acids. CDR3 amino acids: CASSLGGLETQYF. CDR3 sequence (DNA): TGTGCCAGCAGCTTAGGGGGCCTTGAGACCCAGTACTTC.